The 17 T cell receptor beta chains reported below all come from one sample, sequenced in a study of early T cells in non-severe SARS-CoV-2 infection. A single record per CDR3 protein comes from TCRdb applying MiXCR to the 5' RACE reads. In the table there are under 85,000 distinct CDR3 sequences, about an eighth of which are singletons. This sample comprised whole blood, obtained at baseline. These receptors were collected from an adult who was a healthcare worker with PCR-confirmed SARS-CoV-2 infection or an uninfected control (not recorded which).

This clonotype appeared a few times. The V gene is TRBV7-3, the J gene TRBJ1-5, with unresolved D. CDR1 and CDR2 from the germline V gene are SGHTA and FQGTGA. Trimming removed 2 bases from V and 4 bases from J, with 6 bases in between. This CDR3 is 13 amino acids long. CDR3 coding DNA: TGTGCCAGCAGCTTAGGTAGGAATCAGCCCCAGCATTTT. The encoded protein is CASSLGRNQPQHF.

In this sample, this clonotype turned up many times. The V call is TRBV19, the J call TRBJ2-1; 7 bases align to TRBD2. The CDR3 extends over 17 amino acids. The V segment lost 5 bases and the J segment 6 bases; nucleotides outside the gene matches: 16. Per the germline V gene, CDR1 is LNHDA and CDR2 is SQIVND (reference sequence). The CDR3: CASSLHPTSSSPNEQFF. The CDR3 DNA reads as TGTGCCAGTAGTCTTCACCCGACTAGCTCCTCTCCCAATGAGCAGTTCTTC.

In this sample, this clonotype turned up a few times. This chain uses TRBV6-2 or TRBV6-3 with TRBJ1-1, with D unresolved. The V end lost 2 bases, the J end lost 0 bases, and 7 bases lay between the germline ends. Germline lookup yields CDR1 MNHEY and CDR2 SVGEGT. This CDR3 comprises 14 residues. DNA of the CDR3: TGTGCCAGCAGTTACCGGGTGCTGAACACTGAAGCTTTCTTT. Its protein product is CASSYRVLNTEAFF.

The chain recombines TRBV18 with TRBJ2-5; unclear D gene. The CDR3 spans 14 residues. Trimming took off 0 bases at V and 1 base at J, with 6 bases between the two ends. Germline assignment: CDR1 KGHSH and CDR2 LQKENI. CDR3 DNA: TGTGCCAGCTCACCACCGGACGGCCAAGAGACCCAGTACTTC. As protein: CASSPPDGQETQYF.

The chain joins TRBV7-9 to TRBJ2-7, with D possibly matching TRBD1 (6 bases). The CDR3 extends over 15 amino acids. The V end lost 0 bases, the J end lost 5 bases, and 14 bases lay between the germline ends. The germline V gene has CDR1 SEHNR and CDR2 FQNEAQ (reference sequence). CDR3 nucleotides: TGTGCCAGCAGCTTAGCCACAGGGTTGGTCCACGAGCAGTACTTC. It specifies CASSLATGLVHEQYF.

The chain couples TRBV28 to TRBJ1-1; 8 positions match TRBD1. CDR3 length: 12 residues. J was trimmed by 11 bases and V by 4 bases; bases with no gene match: 6. Germline CDR1 is MDHEN and CDR2 is SYDVKM. CDR3 sequence (DNA): TGTGCCAGCAGTTCCCTGGACAGGGAGGCTTTCTTT. Its translation is CASSSLDREAFF.

This clonotype was seen more than once but under ten times. The V call is TRBV6-1, the J call TRBJ2-4; D possibly corresponds to TRBD2 (5 bases). Germline CDR1 is MNHNS and CDR2 is SASEGT. Trimming took off 7 bases at V and 8 bases at J, with 12 bases between the two ends. The CDR3 has 12 amino acids. The CDR3 region is CASNRPRDIQYF. Here the CDR3 DNA reads TGTGCCAGCAATCGACCGAGGGACATTCAGTACTTC.

The chain links TRBV29-1 to TRBJ2-1; 8 bases align to TRBD2. V was pared by 4 bases and J by 10 bases, with 12 bases of the junction left unmatched. Germline V gene sequence: CDR1 SQVTM, CDR2 ANQGSEA. The CDR3 extends over 14 amino acids. DNA for the CDR3: TGCAGCGTTGTCCCAGCGGGAGCCCCATGGGAGCAGTTCTTC. This translates into CSVVPAGAPWEQFF.

This clonotype was seen at least ten times. V usage is TRBV6-2 or TRBV6-3 and J usage is TRBJ2-5; D may be TRBD2 (5 bases). The CDR3 has 15 residues. Germline assignment: CDR1 MNHEY and CDR2 SVGEGT. Trimming took off 0 bases at V and 4 bases at J, with 12 bases between the two ends. This chain's CDR3 is CASSYSRDLGETQYF. In DNA form, the CDR3 reads TGTGCCAGCAGTTACTCGAGGGATCTAGGAGAGACCCAGTACTTC.

The chain carries TRBV29-1 and TRBJ1-2, with TRBD1 matching 9 bases. The CDR3 covers 12 residues. With V trimmed by 6 bases and J by 4 bases, 3 bases remained unmatched. Germline loops: CDR1 SQVTM, CDR2 ANQGSEA. Here the CDR3 DNA reads TGCAGCGTCCTACAGGGGGCCTATGGCTACACCTTC. This sequence encodes CSVLQGAYGYTF.

This clonotype was picked up a small number of times. The chain uses TRBV20-1 and TRBJ2-1; 7 nucleotides line up with TRBD1. Germline assignment: CDR1 DFQATT and CDR2 SNEGSKA (reference sequence). V lost 5 bases, J lost 4 bases, and 5 bases stayed unmatched. CDR3 size: 13 residues. The CDR3 bases are TGCAGTGCTCGCGAGGACAGGTACAATGAGCAGTTCTTC. The encoded protein is CSAREDRYNEQFF.

This clonotype was seen a few times. The chain's CDR3 is CSVEARSYNEQFF. The CDR3 DNA is TGCAGCGTTGAAGCTAGGTCCTACAATGAGCAGTTCTTC. The genes are TRBV29-1 and TRBJ2-1; no reliable D call. Germline assignment: CDR1 SQVTM and CDR2 ANQGSEA. CDR3 length: 13 amino acids. The V end was cut by 1 base, the J end by 1 base, with 5 bases between.

The CDR3 region is CATTGPRDNYYIQYF. The CDR3 DNA is TGTGCCACCACGGGGCCCCGGGACAACTACTACATTCAGTACTTC. The V gene is TRBV24-1, the J gene TRBJ2-4; D is possibly TRBD1 (6 bases). Germline loops: CDR1 KGHDR, CDR2 SFDVKD. Trimming removed 8 bases at V and 8 bases at J, with 21 bases between. The CDR3 is 15 residues long.

This chain joins TRBV27 and TRBJ1-2; no definite D call. The CDR3 totals 15 residues. The ends were cut back, 3 bases at V and 4 bases at J, with 15 bases in the middle. The germline V gene has CDR1 MNHEY and CDR2 SMNVEV (reference sequence). The DNA for the CDR3 is TGTGCCAGCAGTTTTATACCCGCCGAATCCTATGGCTACACCTTC. Protein: CASSFIPAESYGYTF.

The sample holds a few counts of this clonotype. The chain recombines TRBV10-3 with TRBJ2-3, with no clear D. This CDR3 spans 11 amino acids. V was cut by 4 bases and J by 4 bases, with 3 bases left in between. Germline-derived CDR1 and CDR2 are ENHRY and SYGVKD. The CDR3 is CAISAADTQYF. The CDR3 DNA is TGTGCCATCAGTGCCGCAGATACGCAGTATTTT.

This chain joins TRBV19 and TRBJ2-3; D remains unclear. Germline assignment: CDR1 LNHDA and CDR2 SQIVND (reference sequence). The CDR3 has 16 amino acids. V lost 4 bases and J 3 bases, leaving 17 bases between the germline ends. CDR3 DNA sequence: TGTGCCAGTAGTAAAGGACCGAATCTCATTACAGATACGCAGTATTTT. Translation: CASSKGPNLITDTQYF.

This clonotype has just a few counts. This rearrangement joins TRBV20-1 to TRBJ2-5; 8 nucleotides match TRBD1. The CDR3 runs 14 residues. Germline-derived CDR1 and CDR2 are DFQATT and SNEGSKA (reference sequence). Trimming removed 1 base from V and 4 bases from J; junction bases left unmatched: 5. As DNA, the CDR3 is TGCAGTGCTAGAGCCGAGACAGGGGCAGAGACCCAGTACTTC. Its protein product is CSARAETGAETQYF.